This entry lists 10 T cell receptor beta chains sequenced from one sample in a study of cytomegalovirus exposure and HLA in healthy donors. Vbeta (60) and Jbeta (13) primers were used in the PCR. TCRdb keeps only in-frame clones here, not all; method: immunoSEQ multiplex PCR. The sample records 60,000 to 80,000 clones, about 69% being singletons. Sequenced material: PBMCs. These receptors came from a woman aged 25 to 39 in good health and CMV-seronegative.

The rearrangement joins TRBV30 to TRBJ1-2; TRBD1 might be the D (6 bases). The CDR3 is 13 residues long. V was shortened by 0 bases and J by 4 bases, with 9 bases between the two germline ends. In germline, CDR1 is GTSNPN, CDR2 SVGIG (reference sequence). Written as DNA, the CDR3 is TGTGCCTGGAGTGTAGGGGGTTTCTATGGCTACACCTTC. It encodes CAWSVGGFYGYTF.

The CDR3 here is CASSLGGDNYGYTF. The CDR3 DNA sequence: TGTGCCAGCAGTTTAGGGGGGGATAACTATGGCTACACCTTC. The V call is TRBV27, the J call TRBJ1-2; D might be TRBD1 (5 bases). V dropped 2 bases and J dropped 1 base, with 8 bases sitting between them. Germline loops: CDR1 MNHEY, CDR2 SMNVEV (reference sequence). This CDR3 is 14 amino acids long.

This clone was detected only a few times. The J gene is TRBJ2-1, the V gene TRBV10-3, with a tentative D call TRBD2 (6 bases). Between the trimmed V and J ends, which lost 7 bases and 1 base, there was a span of 23 bases. Germline CDR1 is ENHRY and CDR2 is SYGVKD. The CDR3 covers 18 residues. CDR3 DNA: TGTGCCATCACCCCCAGTGGTGCGGGATTAACTTCCTACAATGAGCAGTTCTTC. This codes for CAITPSGAGLTSYNEQFF.

J is TRBJ2-6 and V is TRBV19, with 8 bases aligning to TRBD1. With V trimmed by 5 bases and J by 2 bases, 8 bases remained unmatched. The CDR3 totals 17 residues. CDR1 LNHDA and CDR2 SQIVND come from the germline V gene (reference sequence). The chain's CDR3 is CASSPPTGDAGANVLTF. The CDR3 coding sequence is TGTGCCAGTAGTCCGCCGACAGGGGATGCTGGGGCCAACGTCCTGACTTTC.

The chain combines TRBV9 with TRBJ2-7; possibly TRBD2 for D (5 bases). Trimming removed 3 bases at V and 1 base at J, with 5 bases between. This CDR3 has 12 residues. The germline CDR1 and CDR2 sequences are SGDLS and YYNGEE. In DNA, the CDR3 is TGTGCCAGCAGCGCGGGATCCTACGAGCAGTACTTC. This translates into CASSAGSYEQYF.

The chain recombines TRBV18 with TRBJ1-5; no reliable D call. V was trimmed by 6 bases and J by 5 bases, leaving 11 bases between them. From germline, CDR1 is KGHSH and CDR2 LQKENI. This CDR3 contains 13 residues. For the CDR3, the DNA is TGTGCCAGCTCCCTCGACTCCTATCAGCCCCAGCATTTT. Protein sequence: CASSLDSYQPQHF.

This clone was counted a few times. The chain carries TRBV25-1 and TRBJ1-6; D remains unclear. Germline V gives CDR1 MGHDK, CDR2 SYGVNS. V lost 0 bases and J lost 12, with 12 bases in between. The CDR3 consists of 14 residues. The CDR3 DNA sequence: TGTGCCAGCAGTGAATATATTCGCCTAGGACCCCTCCACTTT. Translated, it gives CASSEYIRLGPLHF.

The chain joins TRBV7-9 to TRBJ1-6, with 8 bases fitting TRBD1. J lost 8 bases, V lost 3 bases, and 3 bases had no gene match. Per the germline V gene, CDR1 is SEHNR and CDR2 is FQNEAQ (reference sequence). The CDR3 consists of 14 residues. CDR3 nucleotides: TGTGCCAGCAGCTTTCCAGGGGGCGATTCACCCCTCCACTTT. Its protein product is CASSFPGGDSPLHF.

This clone was seen only a few times. The chain couples TRBV4-1 to TRBJ1-1; the D gene is possibly TRBD1 (6 bases). The CDR3 consists of 14 residues. Trimming took 2 bases from V and 1 from J, leaving 8 bases between them. CDR1 and CDR2 (germline): MGHRA, YSYEKL. The CDR3 nucleotides read TGCGCCAGCAGCCAACCAGGGGAGAACACTGAAGCTTTCTTT. Protein: CASSQPGENTEAFF.

The gene calls are TRBV5-1 and TRBJ1-2; D gene unclear. Germline V gene sequence: CDR1 SGHRS, CDR2 YFSETQ. Trimming took 0 bases from V and 2 from J, leaving 5 bases between them. CDR3 length: 13 residues. In DNA, the CDR3 is TGCGCCAGCAGCTTGGGCGGAAACTATGGCTACACCTTC. Its translation is CASSLGGNYGYTF. Based on the CDR3 plus reference TRBV5-1 and TRBJ1-2, the full variable domain is KAGVTQTPRYLIKTRGQQVTLSCSPISGHRSVSWYQQTPGQGLQFLFEYFSETQRNKGNFPGRFSGRQFSNSRSEMNVSTLELGDSALYLCASSLGGNYGYTFGSGTRLTVV.